The 20 T cell receptor beta chains presented below share a single source sample, sequenced in a study of T cell responses to AZD1222 COVID-19 vaccine. Clones were read by immunoSEQ multiplex PCR, and TCRdb kept only the in-frame ones, dropping some. The sample has 170,000 or so clones, around nine tenths seen once. The specimen was peripheral blood, collected on day 0 of AZD1222 vaccination. Receptor source: an adult in good health.

This chain connects TRBV6-5 to TRBJ2-7; possibly TRBD1 for D (5 bases). The CDR3 has 14 amino acids. Germline values: CDR1 MNHEY, CDR2 SVGAGI. V was pared by 8 bases and J by 1 base, with 15 bases between. As DNA, the CDR3 is TGTGCCAGCGCAAAACAGGCGTCTTCCTACGAGCAGTACTTC. As protein: CASAKQASSYEQYF.

The chain couples TRBV19 to TRBJ1-1; 7 positions match TRBD1. V trimming: 3 bases; J trimming: 1 base; junction bases outside the gene matches: 11. Germline V lookup: CDR1 LNHDA, CDR2 SQIVND (reference sequence). There are 17 residues in the CDR3. The CDR3 loop is CASSIPTYRTGNTEAFF. As DNA, the CDR3 is TGTGCCAGTAGTATCCCCACTTACCGGACAGGGAACACTGAAGCTTTCTTT. Variable domain in full (rest from reference TRBV19 and TRBJ1-1): DGGITQSPKYLFRKEGQNVTLSCEQNLNHDAMYWYRQDPGQGLRLIYYSQIVNDFQKGDIAEGYSVSREKKESFPLTVTSAQKNPTAFYLCASSIPTYRTGNTEAFFGQGTRLTVV.

The CDR3 here is CANLNPGSTYGYTF. In DNA, the CDR3 is TGTGCCAACCTAAATCCGGGATCCACCTATGGCTACACCTTC. The chain couples TRBV28 to TRBJ1-2; D gene unclear. Trimming removed 10 bases at V and 4 bases at J, with 19 bases between. This CDR3 has 14 amino acids. Germline V gives CDR1 MDHEN, CDR2 SYDVKM.

The V gene is TRBV5-5, the J gene TRBJ1-2, with 8 bases lining up with TRBD1. This CDR3 has 14 residues. Germline V gene lookup returns CDR1 SGHKS and CDR2 YYEKEE (reference sequence). The junction had 6 bases not matched to a gene; V was cut back by 2 bases and J by 6 bases. The CDR3 sequence is CASSFLQGDHGYTF. CDR3 DNA sequence: TGTGCCAGCAGCTTCCTACAGGGGGACCATGGCTACACCTTC.

The rearrangement uses TRBV7-3 and TRBJ1-2, with D possibly TRBD1 on 6 matching bases. The germline V gene encodes CDR1 SGHTA and CDR2 FQGTGA. Trimming removed 6 bases from V and 7 bases from J, with 18 bases in between. The length of the CDR3 is 14 residues. The CDR3 spells CASRPDSEISGYTF. In DNA, the CDR3 is TGTGCCAGCAGGCCGGACAGTGAGATCTCTGGCTACACCTTC.

The chain couples TRBV27 to TRBJ1-2; tentatively, D is TRBD1 (6 bases). Germline CDR1 reads MNHEY; CDR2 reads SMNVEV (reference sequence). CDR3 length: 13 residues. V was trimmed by 3 bases and J by 5 bases, leaving 10 bases between them. The CDR3: CASSFRGGYGYTF. The CDR3 DNA sequence: TGTGCCAGCAGTTTCAGGGGTGGGTATGGCTACACCTTC.

This chain links TRBV6-2 or TRBV6-3 with TRBJ2-3; TRBD2 agrees at 16 bases. The V gene end was trimmed by 6 bases and the J gene end by 2 bases; junction bases not matched to a gene: 11. The CDR3 loop spans 19 amino acids. In germline, CDR1 is MNHEY, CDR2 SVGEGT. The CDR3 spells CASSTELGTSGGDTDTQYF. CDR3 bases: TGTGCCAGCAGCACCGAACTCGGGACTAGCGGGGGGGACACAGATACGCAGTATTTT.

The rearrangement links TRBV25-1 to TRBJ1-1; D is uncertain. CDR3 size: 13 residues. The ends were cut back, 3 bases at V and 5 bases at J, with 10 bases in the middle. CDR1 and CDR2 from the germline V gene are MGHDK and SYGVNS. CDR3: CASSDWPGTEAFF. The CDR3 bases are TGTGCCAGCAGTGACTGGCCGGGAACTGAAGCTTTCTTT.

This chain uses TRBV7-9 with TRBJ2-5; D is unresolved. The CDR3 is 15 residues long. Per the germline V gene, CDR1 is SEHNR and CDR2 is FQNEAQ (reference sequence). The V end lost 2 bases, the J end lost 5 bases, and 15 bases lay between the germline ends. The CDR3: CASSLKLMGWETQYF. DNA for the CDR3: TGTGCCAGCAGCTTAAAGTTGATGGGGTGGGAGACCCAGTACTTC.

This clone was seen just once. The rearrangement links TRBV11-2 to TRBJ1-4; D gene ambiguous. Germline V CDR1 and CDR2: SGHAT, FQNNGV. This CDR3 has 15 residues. Trimming stripped 5 bases from V and 0 bases from J, with 10 bases between. CDR3 DNA: TGTGCCAGCAGCCTCCGCGCAACAACTAATGAAAAACTGTTTTTT. Encoded protein: CASSLRATTNEKLFF.

J is TRBJ1-4 and V is TRBV30; D might be TRBD1 (6 bases). Trimming pared 4 bases from V and 6 bases from J, leaving 18 bases between. Germline CDR1 is GTSNPN and CDR2 is SVGIG (reference sequence). CDR3 size: 15 residues. CDR3 in amino acids: CAWTRGGTVDEKLFF. As DNA, the CDR3 is TGTGCCTGGACTAGGGGGGGCACGGTAGATGAAAAACTGTTTTTT.

The chain has TRBV18 and TRBJ2-3, with 12 bases matching TRBD1. Germline V lookup: CDR1 KGHSH, CDR2 LQKENI. This CDR3 region has 14 residues. J gave up 4 bases and V 8 bases, and 4 bases lay outside the gene matches. CDR3 region: CASVRDRGPDTQYF. As DNA, the CDR3 is TGTGCCAGCGTCCGGGACAGGGGGCCAGATACGCAGTATTTT. The variable domain in full, completed from reference TRBV18 and TRBJ2-3, reads NAGVMQNPRHLVRRRGQEARLRCSPMKGHSHVYWYRQLPEEGLKFMVYLQKENIIDESGMPKERFSAEFPKEGPSILRIQQVVRGDSAAYFCASVRDRGPDTQYFGPGTRLTVL.

This clone was seen a few times. The rearrangement joins TRBV6-5 to TRBJ1-1; 7 nucleotides agree with TRBD1. V shed 5 bases, J shed 0 bases, and the junction held 6 bases outside the gene matches. This CDR3 is 15 amino acids long. Per the germline V gene, CDR1 is MNHEY and CDR2 is SVGAGI. CDR3 amino acids: CASSRDSALNTEAFF. DNA for the CDR3: TGTGCCAGCAGTCGGGACAGCGCCCTGAACACTGAAGCTTTCTTT.

This chain's CDR3 is CASSQDRRGSYNEQFF. Written as DNA, the CDR3 is TGCGCCAGCAGCCAAGATAGACGGGGTTCCTACAATGAGCAGTTCTTC. The rearrangement links TRBV4-1 to TRBJ2-1, with a weak D call TRBD2 (5 bases). The CDR3 totals 16 residues. The germline CDR1 and CDR2 sequences are MGHRA and YSYEKL. V was clipped by 0 bases and J by 1 base, with 10 bases between them.

This chain joins TRBV7-8 and TRBJ2-1; D assignment may be TRBD1 or TRBD2 (5 bases each). V was pared by 1 base and J by 4 bases, with 8 bases between. Germline V gene lookup returns CDR1 SGHVS and CDR2 FQNEAQ. The CDR3 length is 14 residues. The CDR3 sequence: CASSLGGTYNEQFF. The CDR3 region has the DNA TGTGCCAGCAGCTTAGGGGGGACGTACAATGAGCAGTTCTTC.

V is TRBV7-9 and J is TRBJ1-3; perhaps TRBD1 as D (6 bases). The CDR3 is made up of 14 amino acids. CDR1 SEHNR and CDR2 FQNEAQ come from the germline V gene (reference sequence). V lost 5 bases, J lost 0 bases, and 8 bases lay in between. The CDR3 region is CASSRDNSGNTIYF. CDR3 DNA sequence: TGTGCCAGCAGCAGGGACAACTCTGGAAACACCATATATTTT.

This rearrangement joins TRBV10-2 to TRBJ1-2; possibly TRBD1 for D (5 bases). Germline loops: CDR1 WSHSY, CDR2 SAAADI. The CDR3 is made up of 16 amino acids. Trimming pared 1 base from V and 3 bases from J, leaving 15 bases between. The CDR3 sequence: CASSELMGPGDYGYTF. The CDR3 DNA reads TGCGCCAGCAGTGAGTTAATGGGACCGGGGGACTATGGCTACACCTTC.

The chain employs TRBV5-1 and TRBJ1-5, with a possible D match to TRBD1 (5 bases). Germline CDR1 and CDR2: SGHRS and YFSETQ. With 4 bases removed from V and 0 bases from J, the gap between germline ends came to 11 bases. CDR3 length: 15 amino acids. CDR3 in DNA: TGCGCCAGCAGCCGAGGGGAAAATAGCAATCAGCCCCAGCATTTT. It specifies CASSRGENSNQPQHF.

This clone was observed a handful of times. The chain joins TRBV5-6 to TRBJ1-3, with 8 bases fitting TRBD1. The CDR3 has 17 amino acids. The germline gives CDR1 SGHDT, CDR2 YYEEEE. The V gene end was trimmed by 4 bases and the J gene end by 2 bases; junction bases not matched to a gene: 11. The CDR3 protein is CASSHVGQGAAGNTIYF. The CDR3 bases are TGTGCCAGCAGCCATGTTGGGCAGGGGGCAGCTGGAAACACCATATATTTT. Full variable domain (remainder filled in from reference TRBV5-6 and TRBJ1-3): DAGVTQSPTHLIKTRGQQVTLRCSPKSGHDTVSWYQQALGQGPQFIFQYYEEEERQRGNFPDRFSGHQFPNYSSELNVNALLLGDSALYLCASSHVGQGAAGNTIYFGEGSWLTVV.

This clone was counted a few times. The rearrangement uses TRBV5-6 and TRBJ2-1; TRBD1 matches at 7 bases. CDR3 length equals 14 residues. V lost 0 bases, J lost 7 bases, and 4 bases stayed unmatched. The germline V gene encodes CDR1 SGHDT and CDR2 YYEEEE. CDR3 sequence reads: CASSLDGTANEQFF. CDR3 nucleotide sequence: TGTGCCAGCAGCTTGGACGGGACAGCAAATGAGCAGTTCTTC.